This TCR beta chain was captured by sequencing in a study of T cell repertoires in cytomegalovirus infection. Background on the study: It can be stated that public TCR beta signatures indicated CMV infection as well as a matching HLA type.

Via MiXCR, TCRdb re-called the reads, giving one row per CDR3 protein. The sample lists roughly 500,000 distinct CDR3 sequences, roughly 10% occurring once. Overall study results and limits: There were carriers of CMV plus the relevant HLA, and cumulative public TCR beta family frequency identified them. It was HLA-C-restricted CMV-specific TCR beta clonotypes that dominated the response ex vivo.

This CDR3 region has 15 residues. Trimming pared 6 bases from V and 4 bases from J, leaving 17 bases between. Germline CDR1 is MNHEY and CDR2 is SMNVEV (reference sequence). The table lists this clonotype with many counts. Its cognate antigen is unknown. The sequence derives from a human donor in good health (CMV status not recorded). Some clones in this sample may be carry-over from other donors' samples. The sequencing input was PBMCs. The rearrangement links TRBV27 to TRBJ2-3; no clear D. CDR3 sequence (DNA): TGTGCCAGCAGCCGTTTCGCAGAGGTGGCAGATACGCAGTATTTT. Protein sequence: CASSRFAEVADTQYF.